Listed below are T cell receptor beta chains from one sample, sequenced in a study of blood T cell repertoires in COVID-19. Libraries were prepared by immunoSEQ multiplex PCR; TCRdb keeps only in-frame clonotypes and omits some of them. The data contain about 160,000 clones, around 92% of them singletons. What was sequenced was peripheral blood. Receptor source: a man in his 60s with acute or convalescent COVID-19. CDR3s include the opening cysteine and the closing phenylalanine or tryptophan. Fields, in order: J gene, V gene, clone size, D gene, CDR3 protein, CDR3 DNA. A D gene is named only where the DNA matches it firmly. Where a row states a size, it is once, few, many or the class of an expanded clone; other rows omit it.

>TRBJ2-7|TRBV9|once|TRBD2
CASSEGLAAPYEQYF
TGTGCCAGCAGCGAGGGACTAGCGGCCCCCTACGAGCAGTACTTC
>TRBJ1-2|TRBV18|.|.
CASSQHRELGGYTF
TGTGCCAGCTCACAACACAGGGAATTGGGTGGCTACACCTTC
>TRBJ2-2|TRBV6-5|.|.
CASSQGPVTGELFF
TGTGCCAGCAGTCAGGGGCCCGTCACCGGGGAGCTGTTTTTT
>TRBJ2-2|TRBV5-1|.|TRBD1
CASKRTGANTGELFF
TGCGCCAGCAAACGGACAGGGGCGAACACCGGGGAGCTGTTTTTT
>TRBJ2-4|TRBV2|.|TRBD1
CASRAGQEGIQYF
TGTGCCAGCAGGGCCGGACAGGAAGGCATTCAGTACTTC
>TRBJ1-5|TRBV24-1|once|.
CATSPTRVYYYSNQPQHF
TGTGCCACCAGTCCCACCAGGGTCTACTACTATAGCAATCAGCCCCAGCATTTT
>TRBJ1-1|TRBV3-1/TRBV3-2|.|.
CASSQGTVNTEAFF
TGTGCCAGCAGCCAAGGTACAGTGAACACTGAAGCTTTCTTT
>TRBJ1-2|TRBV20-1|.|.
CSVYLTYGYTF
TGCAGTGTCTATCTTACCTATGGCTACACCTTC
>TRBJ1-2|TRBV7-8|.|TRBD1
CASSLLQGVAYGYTF
TGTGCCAGCAGCTTGTTACAGGGGGTAGCCTATGGCTACACCTTC
>TRBJ1-3|TRBV11-2|.|.
CASSPYPGNTIYF
TGTGCCAGCAGCCCCTACCCTGGAAACACCATATATTTT